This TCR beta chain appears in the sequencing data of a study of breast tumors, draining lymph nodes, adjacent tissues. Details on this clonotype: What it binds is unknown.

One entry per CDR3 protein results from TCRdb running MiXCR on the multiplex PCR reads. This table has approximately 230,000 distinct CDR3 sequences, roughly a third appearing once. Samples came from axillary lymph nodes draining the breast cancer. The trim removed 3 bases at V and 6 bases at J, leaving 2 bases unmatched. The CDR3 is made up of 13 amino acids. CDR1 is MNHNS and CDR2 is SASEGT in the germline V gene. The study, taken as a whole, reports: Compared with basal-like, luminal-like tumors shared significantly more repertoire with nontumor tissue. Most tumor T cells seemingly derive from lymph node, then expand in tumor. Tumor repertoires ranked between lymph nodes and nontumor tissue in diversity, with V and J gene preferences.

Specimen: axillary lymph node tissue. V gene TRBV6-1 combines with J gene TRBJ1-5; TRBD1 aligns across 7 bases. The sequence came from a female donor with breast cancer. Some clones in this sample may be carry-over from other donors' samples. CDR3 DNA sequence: TGTGCCAGCAGTGAGACAGGGCCTCAGCCCCAGCATTTT. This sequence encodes CASSETGPQPQHF.